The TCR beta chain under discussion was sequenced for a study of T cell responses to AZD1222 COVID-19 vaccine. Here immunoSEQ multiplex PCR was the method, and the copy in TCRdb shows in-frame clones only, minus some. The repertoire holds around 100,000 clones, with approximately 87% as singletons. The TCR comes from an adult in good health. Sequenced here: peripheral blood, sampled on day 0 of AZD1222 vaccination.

The chain's CDR3 is CASSLGGSSGETQYF. DNA for the CDR3: TGCGCCAGCAGCTTGGGGGGGTCTAGCGGTGAGACCCAGTACTTC. The chain uses TRBV5-1 and TRBJ2-5, with 7 bases aligning to TRBD2. Germline-derived CDR1 and CDR2 are SGHRS and YFSETQ. The CDR3 extends over 15 amino acids. The ends lost 0 bases at V and 5 bases at J; junction bases unmatched: 7.